These 4 T cell receptor beta chains came from one sample sequenced in a study of T-cell memory formation after mild COVID-19. TCRdb analysed the 5' RACE reads with MiXCR anew, one entry per CDR3 protein. The repertoire holds hundreds of thousands of distinct CDR3 sequences, with about 22% as singletons. Specimen: PBMCs or a T cell subset sorted from them (not recorded which). All receptors derive from an adult woman who had mild COVID-19 (a few samples of this study predate the infection). Cell type and time point are not known.

This CDR3 reads CASSSGQGSNEQYF. The CDR3 nucleotides are TGTGCCAGCAGCTCGGGACAGGGATCCAACGAGCAGTACTTC. The V and J genes are TRBV5-4 and TRBJ2-7; 9 bases align to TRBD1. J was trimmed by 5 bases and V by 3 bases; bases with no gene match: 6. The germline CDR1 and CDR2 sequences are SGHNT and YYREEE (reference sequence). The CDR3 sequence is 14 residues long.

The chain carries TRBV7-2 and TRBJ1-2, with D unclear. This CDR3 contains 13 residues. The V gene's germline CDR1 is SGHTA and CDR2 FQGNSA. V was clipped by 4 bases and J by 0 bases, with 6 bases between them. The chain's CDR3 is CASSSRANYGYTF. For the CDR3, the DNA is TGTGCCAGCAGCTCGAGAGCTAACTATGGCTACACCTTC.

Only a few counts were recorded for this clonotype. The rearrangement joins TRBV5-1 to TRBJ2-7; 7 bases are a match to TRBD2. CDR3 length: 15 residues. The V gene end was trimmed by 7 bases and the J gene end by 5 bases; junction bases not matched to a gene: 15. Germline loops: CDR1 SGHRS, CDR2 YFSETQ. The CDR3 nucleotides read TGCGCCAGCGGCCGCGCCGGGGGGTTCATCGACGAGCAGTACTTC. Protein: CASGRAGGFIDEQYF.

There are a few counts of this clonotype. This rearrangement joins TRBV5-1 to TRBJ1-5, with 7 bases identical to TRBD1. The CDR3 totals 17 residues. V was pared by 4 bases and J by 2 bases, with 12 bases of the junction left unmatched. Per germline, CDR1 SGHRS and CDR2 YFSETQ. CDR3: CASSPSPGTDGNQPQHF. In DNA, the CDR3 is TGCGCCAGCAGCCCATCCCCCGGGACAGATGGCAATCAGCCCCAGCATTTT.